The clone carrying this TCR beta chain was observed many times. This sample was taken from a study of CD8 T cells in ankylosing spondylitis. This CDR3 has 12 amino acids. Trimming removed 11 bases from V and 6 bases from J, with 14 bases in between. CDR1 KGHDR and CDR2 SFDVKD come from the germline V gene. TCRdb reprocessed the 5' RACE reads with MiXCR, giving one entry per CDR3 protein. The data show approximately 290,000 distinct CDR3 sequences, about 20% seen once. The chain couples TRBV24-1 to TRBJ2-3, with D possibly being TRBD1 (6 bases). This sequence was found in a female donor with ankylosing spondylitis or in good health (not recorded which). Sequencing was carried out using blood, either unsorted or a sorted T cell fraction (not recorded which). CDR3 DNA: TGTGCCATAGGGGACAATTCCGATACGCAGTATTTT. Translated, it gives CAIGDNSDTQYF.